This paragraph covers one TCR beta chain sequence. A multiplex PCR was run with 60 Vbeta primers and 13 Jbeta primers. Profiled with immunoSEQ multiplex PCR; TCRdb holds only in-frame clones, not every one. The data hold approximately 220,000 clones, with around three quarters observed a single time. The source of the sample is a study of cytomegalovirus exposure and HLA in healthy donors. V lost 4 bases and J lost 5, with 12 bases in between. The CDR3 contains 13 residues. The germline CDR1 and CDR2 sequences are MRHNA and SNTAGT. The rearrangement links TRBV6-4 to TRBJ2-7, with D possibly matching TRBD2 (6 bases). The sample consisted of PBMCs. This TCR was sampled from a man in his forties in good health and CMV-seronegative. CDR3 residues: CASSGEAGHEQYF. CDR3 bases: TGTGCCAGCAGTGGGGAGGCAGGGCACGAGCAGTACTTC.